The next 5 T cell receptor beta chains were all read from a single sample in a study of cytomegalovirus exposure and HLA in healthy donors. 13 Jbeta primers and 60 Vbeta primers were used for the PCR. The table came from immunoSEQ multiplex PCR; TCRdb's copy has only in-frame clones and leaves some out. The data show 65,000 to 95,000 clones, around 77% seen once. Material for sequencing was PBMCs. These TCRs come from a man aged 50 to 60 in good health and CMV-seronegative.

The chain employs TRBV6-1 and TRBJ1-5, with D uncertain. Trimming cost V 6 bases and J 9 bases, with 15 bases left between them. This CDR3 region has 13 residues. The germline V gene has CDR1 MNHNS and CDR2 SASEGT. Written as DNA, the CDR3 is TGTGCCAGCAGCTACGACGGAGGAGGGCCCCAGCATTTT. It codes for CASSYDGGGPQHF.

V usage is TRBV11-2 and J usage is TRBJ1-5; D is possibly TRBD1 (6 bases). This CDR3 has 15 residues. CDR1 SGHAT and CDR2 FQNNGV come from the germline V gene. Trimming took off 2 bases at V and 0 bases at J, with 8 bases between the two ends. The CDR3 spells CASSLSGDSNQPQHF. The CDR3, as DNA: TGTGCCAGCAGCTTATCAGGGGATAGCAATCAGCCCCAGCATTTT.

The genes are TRBV10-3 and TRBJ2-7, with D perhaps matching TRBD1 (6 bases). There are 13 residues in the CDR3. Between the trimmed V and J ends, which lost 5 bases and 6 bases, there was a span of 14 bases. Germline CDR1 is ENHRY and CDR2 is SYGVKD. Here the CDR3 reads CAISFLQGGEQYF. The CDR3 region has the DNA TGTGCCATCAGTTTTCTACAGGGTGGCGAGCAGTACTTC.

The gene calls are TRBV21-1 and TRBJ1-4; TRBD1 reflects the table's D call only, with no check against the DNA. TRBV21-1 is an annotated pseudogene. The CDR3 extends over 17 amino acids. CDR3 coding DNA: TGTGCCAGCAGCAAAGCAGGACAGGGGGCAACTAATGAAAAACTGTTTTTT. It specifies CASSKAGQGATNEKLFF.

The V and J genes are TRBV4-2 and TRBJ2-1; the match to TRBD2 covers 10 bases. Germline lookup yields CDR1 LGHNA and CDR2 YNFKEQ. The CDR3 covers 14 residues. The trim removed 5 bases at V and 4 bases at J, leaving 2 bases unmatched. CDR3 in DNA: TGTGCCAGCAGCAGTAGCGGGGGGTACAATGAGCAGTTCTTC. It encodes CASSSSGGYNEQFF.